Listed here are 14 T cell receptor beta chains from one sample, sequenced in a study of cytomegalovirus exposure and HLA in healthy donors (dated by TCRdb to the late 2010s). The library was obtained by the immunoSEQ multiplex PCR assay. The multiplex PCR relied on a mix of 60 forward primers for TCR Vbeta segments and 13 reverse primers for TCR Jbeta segments. TCRdb obtained this table from immuneACCESS and retained in-frame rearrangements with V and J assigned. These tables miss some clones; where compared with another copy, unresolved V genes account for less than half of the shortfall, and the remainder is unexplained. The sample has roughly 120,000 clones on record, roughly four fifths of them singletons. The top ten clonotypes cover around 11% of the sample. What was sequenced was PBMCs. All receptors come from a male donor in good health and CMV-seropositive.

The chain is built from TRBV5-4 and TRBJ1-1, with TRBD1 matching 9 bases. Per germline, CDR1 SGHNT and CDR2 YYREEE (reference sequence). J gave up 0 bases and V 5 bases, and 8 bases lay outside the gene matches. This CDR3 spans 16 amino acids. The CDR3 here is CASSSGQGFVNTEAFF. The CDR3, as DNA: TGTGCCAGCAGTTCGGGACAGGGCTTCGTGAACACTGAAGCTTTCTTT.

This clone was observed once. This chain links TRBV5-1 with TRBJ1-5, with 8 bases that match TRBD1. Looked up from germline, CDR1 is SGHRS and CDR2 is YFSETQ. The CDR3 covers 12 residues. J was trimmed by 10 bases and V by 4 bases; bases with no gene match: 4. The CDR3 sequence is CASSVDRGPQHF. In DNA form, the CDR3 reads TGCGCCAGCAGCGTCGACAGGGGACCCCAGCATTTT.

The chain links TRBV18 to TRBJ2-6, with D possibly being TRBD2 (6 bases). V dropped 4 bases and J dropped 0 bases, with 16 bases sitting between them. The germline V gene has CDR1 KGHSH and CDR2 LQKENI. The CDR3 has 18 residues. CDR3 sequence: CASSRPGPGDSGANVLTF. The CDR3 coding sequence is TGTGCCAGCTCACGGCCGGGACCGGGGGACTCTGGGGCCAACGTCCTGACTTTC. Complete variable domain (other parts from reference TRBV18 and TRBJ2-6): NAGVMQNPRHLVRRRGQEARLRCSPMKGHSHVYWYRQLPEEGLKFMVYLQKENIIDESGMPKERFSAEFPKEGPSILRIQQVVRGDSAAYFCASSRPGPGDSGANVLTFGAGSRLTVL.

The rearrangement joins TRBV27 to TRBJ2-1; 8 bases are shared with TRBD2. Germline loops: CDR1 MNHEY, CDR2 SMNVEV (reference sequence). V was pared by 0 bases and J by 5 bases, with 6 bases of the junction left unmatched. CDR3 length: 16 amino acids. The CDR3 DNA reads as TGTGCCAGCAGTTTATCTAAGCGGGAGTTCAACAATGAGCAGTTCTTC. Its translation is CASSLSKREFNNEQFF.

CDR3 DNA sequence: TGTGCCAGCAGTGAAGACAGGGCGGGCACAGATACGCAGTATTTT. Translation gives CASSEDRAGTDTQYF. The chain combines TRBV2 with TRBJ2-3, with D perhaps matching TRBD1 (6 bases). The germline V gene has CDR1 SNHLY and CDR2 FYNNEI. Trimming cost V 1 base and J 1 base, with 9 bases left between them. This CDR3 is 15 amino acids long.

This clone came up once. This chain links TRBV4-3 with TRBJ2-5, with 11 bases fitting TRBD2. The V gene's germline CDR1 is LGHNA and CDR2 YSLEER. V was clipped by 0 bases and J by 5 bases; unmatched bases: 5. The CDR3 length is 16 residues. CDR3 nucleotide sequence: TGCGCCAGCAGCCAAGATCCGACTAGCGGGACCGAGACCCAGTACTTC. Translated: CASSQDPTSGTETQYF.

About this clone itself: One end of the junction is discordant with germline, which a read error may explain. This chain joins TRBV7-9 and TRBJ2-7; a weak D match, TRBD1 (6 bases). The CDR3 sequence is 15 residues long. The germline V gene encodes CDR1 SEHNR and CDR2 FQNEAQ (reference sequence). Here the CDR3 DNA reads TGTGCCGGCAGCTTAGGGCAGGGGTTTGTCCACGAGCAGTACTTC. Residues: CAGSLGQGFVHEQYF.

This chain uses TRBV19 with TRBJ1-2; 7 positions match TRBD1. The J segment lost 3 bases and the V segment lost 7 bases, leaving 8 bases of the junction unmatched. CDR3 length: 14 residues. Germline V gives CDR1 LNHDA, CDR2 SQIVND (reference sequence). The chain's CDR3 is CASTGDSWDYGYTF. The CDR3, as DNA: TGTGCCAGTACCGGGGACAGCTGGGACTATGGCTACACCTTC.

This clone was seen only once. V gene TRBV27 combines with J gene TRBJ2-1, with 11 bases fitting TRBD2. With 5 bases clipped from V and 5 bases from J, the junction kept 5 bases outside the gene matches. Germline V lookup: CDR1 MNHEY, CDR2 SMNVEV (reference sequence). The CDR3 is made up of 15 amino acids. The DNA for the CDR3 is TGTGCCAGCAGTAGAGGGACTAGCGGTAACAATGAGCAGTTCTTC. Amino acids: CASSRGTSGNNEQFF.

The chain combines TRBV30 with TRBJ2-5; 7 bases map to TRBD1. CDR3 length: 12 residues. V shed 5 bases and J 1 base; nucleotides not matched to a gene: 1. Germline CDR1 is GTSNPN and CDR2 is SVGIG (reference sequence). The CDR3 loop reads CAWGTVQETQYF. CDR3 nucleotides: TGTGCCTGGGGGACAGTCCAAGAGACCCAGTACTTC. Drawing the rest from reference TRBV30 and TRBJ2-5, the complete variable domain is SQTIHQWPATLVQPVGSPLSLECTVEGTSNPNLYWYRQAAGRGLQLLFYSVGIGQISSEVPQNLSASRPQDRQFILSSKKLLLSDSGFYLCAWGTVQETQYFGPGTRLLVL.

The chain combines TRBV14 with TRBJ1-3; D remains ambiguous. The CDR3 loop spans 12 amino acids. V was clipped by 3 bases and J by 5 bases, with 5 bases between them. Germline V gene data show CDR1 as SGHDN and CDR2 as FVKESK. DNA of the CDR3: TGTGCCAGCAGCCACTACCGAAACACCATATATTTT. It specifies CASSHYRNTIYF.

The rearrangement uses TRBV5-4 and TRBJ2-3; 9 nucleotides match TRBD2. The CDR3 has 15 residues. Trimming took 1 base from V and 6 from J; bases not matched to a gene: 6. Germline V CDR1 and CDR2: SGHNT, YYREEE (reference sequence). CDR3 loop: CASSLWREGGDTQYF. CDR3 sequence (DNA): TGTGCCAGCAGCTTGTGGCGGGAGGGTGGGGATACGCAGTATTTT.

The J gene is TRBJ2-3, the V gene TRBV5-1; TRBD2 matches 16 bases. This CDR3 region has 16 residues. The V and J ends lost 4 bases and 7 bases, in that order; junction bases with no gene match: 6. Germline V lookup: CDR1 SGHRS, CDR2 YFSETQ. The CDR3 region has the DNA TGCGCCAGCAGCCCGGGACTAGCGGGAGGGCATCATACGCAGTATTTT. This gives the protein CASSPGLAGGHHTQYF.

DNA of the CDR3: TGTGCCAGCAGCTCCGCGACCCCAGGGGAGCAGTACTTC. Its translation: CASSSATPGEQYF. The rearrangement uses TRBV7-3 and TRBJ2-7; perhaps TRBD1 as D (5 bases). CDR1 SGHTA and CDR2 FQGTGA come from the germline V gene. The CDR3 length is 13 residues. Trimming took 4 bases from V and 7 from J, leaving 14 bases between them.